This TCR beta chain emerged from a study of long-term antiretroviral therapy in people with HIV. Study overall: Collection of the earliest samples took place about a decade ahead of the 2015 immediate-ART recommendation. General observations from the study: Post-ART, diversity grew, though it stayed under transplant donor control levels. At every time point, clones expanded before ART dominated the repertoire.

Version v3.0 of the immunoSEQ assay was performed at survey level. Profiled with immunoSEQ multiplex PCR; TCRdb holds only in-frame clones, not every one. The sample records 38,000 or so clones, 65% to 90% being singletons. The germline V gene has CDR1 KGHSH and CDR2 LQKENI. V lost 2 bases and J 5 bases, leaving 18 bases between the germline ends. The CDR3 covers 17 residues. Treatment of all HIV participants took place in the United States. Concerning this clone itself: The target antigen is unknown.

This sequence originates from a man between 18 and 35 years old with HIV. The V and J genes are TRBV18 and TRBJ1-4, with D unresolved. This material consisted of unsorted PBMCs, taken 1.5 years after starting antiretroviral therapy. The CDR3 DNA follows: TGTGCCAGCTCACCATTTTCTGTCCCCCCCGGGAATGAAAAACTGTTTTTT. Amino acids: CASSPFSVPPGNEKLFF.